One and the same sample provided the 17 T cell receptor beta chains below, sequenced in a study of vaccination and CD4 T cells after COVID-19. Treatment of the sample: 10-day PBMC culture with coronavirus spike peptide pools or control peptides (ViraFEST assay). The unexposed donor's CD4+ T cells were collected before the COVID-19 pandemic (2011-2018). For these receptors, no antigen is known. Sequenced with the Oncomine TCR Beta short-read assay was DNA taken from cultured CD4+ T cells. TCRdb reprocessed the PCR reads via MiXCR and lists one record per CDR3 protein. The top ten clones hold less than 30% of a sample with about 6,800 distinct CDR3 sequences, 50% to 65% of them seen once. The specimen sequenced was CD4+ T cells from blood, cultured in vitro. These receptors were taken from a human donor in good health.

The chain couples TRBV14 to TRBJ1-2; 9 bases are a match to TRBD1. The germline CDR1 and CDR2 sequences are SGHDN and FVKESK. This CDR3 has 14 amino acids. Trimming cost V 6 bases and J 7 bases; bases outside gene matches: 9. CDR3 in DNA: TGTGCCAGCAGGGATGCGGGACAGGGTCGTGGCTACACCTTC. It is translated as CASRDAGQGRGYTF.

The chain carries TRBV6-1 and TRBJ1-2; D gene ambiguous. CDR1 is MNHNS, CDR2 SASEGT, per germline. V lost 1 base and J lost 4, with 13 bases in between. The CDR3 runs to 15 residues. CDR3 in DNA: TGTGCCAGCAGTGAAGGCAGCACCGAGGGCTATGGCTACACCTTC. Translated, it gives CASSEGSTEGYGYTF.

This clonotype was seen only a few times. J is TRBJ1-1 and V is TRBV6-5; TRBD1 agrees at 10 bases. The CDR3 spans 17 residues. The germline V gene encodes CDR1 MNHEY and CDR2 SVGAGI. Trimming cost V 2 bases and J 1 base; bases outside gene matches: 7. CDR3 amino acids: CASSYGWGTGANTEAFF. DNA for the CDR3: TGTGCCAGCAGTTACGGTTGGGGGACAGGGGCGAACACTGAAGCTTTCTTT.

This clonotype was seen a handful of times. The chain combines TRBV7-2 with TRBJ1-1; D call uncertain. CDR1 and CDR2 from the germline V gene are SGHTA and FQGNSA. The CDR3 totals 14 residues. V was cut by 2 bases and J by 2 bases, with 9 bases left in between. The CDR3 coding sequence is TGTGCCAGCAGCTTACGTATACGAAACACTGAAGCTTTCTTT. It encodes CASSLRIRNTEAFF. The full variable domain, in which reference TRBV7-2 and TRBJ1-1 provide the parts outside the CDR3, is GAGVSQSPSNKVTEKGKDVELRCDPISGHTALYWYRQSLGQGLEFLIYFQGNSAPDKSGLPSDRFSAERTGGSVSTLTIQRTQQEDSAVYLCASSLRIRNTEAFFGQGTRLTVV.

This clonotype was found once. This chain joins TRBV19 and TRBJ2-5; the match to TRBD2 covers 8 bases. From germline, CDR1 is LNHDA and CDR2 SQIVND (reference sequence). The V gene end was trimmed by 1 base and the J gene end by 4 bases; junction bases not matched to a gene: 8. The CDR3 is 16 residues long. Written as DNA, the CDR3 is TGTGCCAGTAGTATAGGCGGCAGCCTAGCGGGAGAGACCCAGTACTTC. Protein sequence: CASSIGGSLAGETQYF. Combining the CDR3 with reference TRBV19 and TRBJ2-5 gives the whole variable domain DGGITQSPKYLFRKEGQNVTLSCEQNLNHDAMYWYRQDPGQGLRLIYYSQIVNDFQKGDIAEGYSVSREKKESFPLTVTSAQKNPTAFYLCASSIGGSLAGETQYFGPGTRLLVL.

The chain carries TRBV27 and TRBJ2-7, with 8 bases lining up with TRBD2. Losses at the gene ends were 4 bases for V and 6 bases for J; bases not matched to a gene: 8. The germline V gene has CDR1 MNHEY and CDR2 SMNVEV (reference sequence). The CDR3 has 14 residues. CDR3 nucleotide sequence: TGTGCCAGCAGTTGGGACGGGAGGGCCGGCGAGCAGTACTTC. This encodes CASSWDGRAGEQYF.

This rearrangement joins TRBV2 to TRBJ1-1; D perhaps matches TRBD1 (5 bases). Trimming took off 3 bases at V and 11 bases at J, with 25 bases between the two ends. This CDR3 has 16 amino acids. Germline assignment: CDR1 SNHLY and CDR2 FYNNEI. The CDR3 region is CASSERGGARLGSAFF. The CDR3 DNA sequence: TGTGCCAGCAGTGAGCGGGGTGGGGCGCGCCTCGGTTCTGCTTTCTTT.

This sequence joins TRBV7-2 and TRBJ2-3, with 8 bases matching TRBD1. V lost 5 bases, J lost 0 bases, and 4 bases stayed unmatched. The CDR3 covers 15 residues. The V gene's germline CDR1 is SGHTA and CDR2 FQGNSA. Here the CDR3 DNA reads TGTGCCAGCAGCCCGGGACAGGCTAGCACAGATACGCAGTATTTT. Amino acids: CASSPGQASTDTQYF.

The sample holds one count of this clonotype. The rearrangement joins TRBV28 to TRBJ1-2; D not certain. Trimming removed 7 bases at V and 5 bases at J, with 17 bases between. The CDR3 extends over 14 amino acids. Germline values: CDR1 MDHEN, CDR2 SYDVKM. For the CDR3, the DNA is TGTGCCAGCATGGCCCGCGACGGTCTATATGGCTACACCTTC. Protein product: CASMARDGLYGYTF.

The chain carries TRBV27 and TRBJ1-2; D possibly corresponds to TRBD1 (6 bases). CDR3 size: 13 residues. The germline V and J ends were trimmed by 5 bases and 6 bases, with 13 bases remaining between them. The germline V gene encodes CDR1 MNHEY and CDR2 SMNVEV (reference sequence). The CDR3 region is CASSNQGSNGYTF. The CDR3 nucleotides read TGTGCCAGCAGTAATCAGGGGAGCAATGGCTACACCTTC.

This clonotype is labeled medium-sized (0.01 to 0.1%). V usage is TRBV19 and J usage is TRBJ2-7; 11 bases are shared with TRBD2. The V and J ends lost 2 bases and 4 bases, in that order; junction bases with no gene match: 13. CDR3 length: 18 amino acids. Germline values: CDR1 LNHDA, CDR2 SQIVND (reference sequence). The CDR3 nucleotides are TGTGCCAGTAGTATAAATCCCCTAGCGGGGGGTCCGGAGTACGAGCAGTACTTC. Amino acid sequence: CASSINPLAGGPEYEQYF.

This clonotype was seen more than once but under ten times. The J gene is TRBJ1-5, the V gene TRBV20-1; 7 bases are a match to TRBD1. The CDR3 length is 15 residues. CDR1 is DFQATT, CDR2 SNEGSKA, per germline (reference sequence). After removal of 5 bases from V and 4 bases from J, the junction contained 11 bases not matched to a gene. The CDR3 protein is CSAFDTGQVNQPQHF. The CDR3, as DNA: TGCAGTGCTTTTGATACAGGACAGGTTAATCAGCCCCAGCATTTT.

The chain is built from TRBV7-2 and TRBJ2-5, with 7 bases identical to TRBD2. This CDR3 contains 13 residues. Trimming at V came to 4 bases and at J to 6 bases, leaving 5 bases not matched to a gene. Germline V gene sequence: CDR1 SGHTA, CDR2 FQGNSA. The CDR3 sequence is CASSWSGAKTQYF. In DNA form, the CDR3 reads TGTGCCAGCAGCTGGAGCGGGGCGAAGACCCAGTACTTC. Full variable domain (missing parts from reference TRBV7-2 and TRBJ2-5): GAGVSQSPSNKVTEKGKDVELRCDPISGHTALYWYRQSLGQGLEFLIYFQGNSAPDKSGLPSDRFSAERTGGSVSTLTIQRTQQEDSAVYLCASSWSGAKTQYFGPGTRLLVL.

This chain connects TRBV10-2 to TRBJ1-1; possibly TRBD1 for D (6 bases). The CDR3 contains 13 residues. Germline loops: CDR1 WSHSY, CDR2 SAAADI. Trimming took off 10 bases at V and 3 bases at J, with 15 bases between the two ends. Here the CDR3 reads CANRAGPDTEAFF. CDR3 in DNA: TGCGCCAACAGGGCGGGGCCCGACACTGAAGCTTTCTTT.

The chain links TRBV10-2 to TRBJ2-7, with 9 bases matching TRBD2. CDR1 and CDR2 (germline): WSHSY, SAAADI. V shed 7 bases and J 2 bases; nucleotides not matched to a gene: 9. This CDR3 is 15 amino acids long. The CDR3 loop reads CASNPAGGAPYEQYF. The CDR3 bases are TGCGCCAGCAACCCTGCGGGGGGGGCTCCCTACGAGCAGTACTTC.

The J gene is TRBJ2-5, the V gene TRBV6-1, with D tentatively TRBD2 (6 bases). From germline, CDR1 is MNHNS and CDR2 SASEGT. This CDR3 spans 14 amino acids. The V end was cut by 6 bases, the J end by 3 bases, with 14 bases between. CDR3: CASSRGTSKETQYF. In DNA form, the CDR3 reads TGTGCCAGCAGCCGGGGGACGTCAAAAGAGACCCAGTACTTC.

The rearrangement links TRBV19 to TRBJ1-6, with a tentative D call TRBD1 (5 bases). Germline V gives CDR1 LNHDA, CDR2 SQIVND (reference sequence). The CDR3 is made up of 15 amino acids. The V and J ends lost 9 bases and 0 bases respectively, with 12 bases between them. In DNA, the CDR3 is TGTGCCAGCCGACAGACGAGCTCCTATAATTCACCCCTCCACTTT. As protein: CASRQTSSYNSPLHF.